The 13 T cell receptor beta chains presented below share a single source sample, sequenced in a study of T cell responses to AZD1222 COVID-19 vaccine. Libraries were prepared by immunoSEQ multiplex PCR; TCRdb keeps only in-frame clonotypes and omits some of them. The repertoire holds around 140,000 clones, with roughly 92% as singletons. This sample comprised peripheral blood, obtained on day 0 of AZD1222 vaccination. These receptors were obtained from an adult in good health.

The genes are TRBV12-5 and TRBJ2-3; D is possibly TRBD1 or TRBD2 (5 bases each). Germline V gene data show CDR1 as LGHNT and CDR2 as FRNRAP. Trimming removed 0 bases at V and 6 bases at J, with 31 bases between. The CDR3 covers 21 residues. CDR3 protein: CASGLVLRGIRGPMSRDTQYF. CDR3 coding DNA: TGTGCTAGTGGTTTGGTACTACGTGGGATCCGGGGCCCCATGAGCCGGGATACGCAGTATTTT. Full variable domain (missing parts from reference TRBV12-5 and TRBJ2-3): DARVTQTPRHKVTEMGQEVTMRCQPILGHNTVFWYRQTMMQGLELLAYFRNRAPLDDSGMPKDRFSAEMPDATLATLKIQPSEPRDSAVYFCASGLVLRGIRGPMSRDTQYFGPGTRLTVL.

The chain uses TRBV30 and TRBJ2-3, with D perhaps being TRBD1 or TRBD2 (5 bases each). The CDR3 is 14 amino acids. Germline lookup yields CDR1 GTSNPN and CDR2 SVGIG (reference sequence). Deletions cut 4 bases from V and 2 bases from J, with 13 bases between. The CDR3: CAWTFDGTTDTQYF. In DNA, the CDR3 is TGTGCCTGGACCTTCGACGGGACCACAGATACGCAGTATTTT.

This clone came up once. The V gene is TRBV28, the J gene TRBJ1-1; D is possibly TRBD1 (6 bases). V was pared by 7 bases and J by 4 bases, with 16 bases between. From germline, CDR1 is MDHEN and CDR2 SYDVKM. The CDR3 covers 14 residues. The CDR3 DNA reads as TGTGCCAGCACTAACAGGGTCTTTATCACTGAAGCTTTCTTT. It yields the protein CASTNRVFITEAFF.

The V gene is TRBV6-5, the J gene TRBJ1-3, with 9 bases fitting TRBD1. The CDR3 runs to 15 residues. V lost 4 bases and J lost 3; bases outside the gene matches: 4. Germline V gene data show CDR1 as MNHEY and CDR2 as SVGAGI. Here the CDR3 DNA reads TGTGCCAGCAGTTCCACAGGGGGCTTTGGAAACACCATATATTTT. It codes for CASSSTGGFGNTIYF.

The V gene is TRBV9, the J gene TRBJ1-1; perhaps TRBD1 as D (6 bases). The CDR3 sequence is 15 residues long. The germline V gene encodes CDR1 SGDLS and CDR2 YYNGEE. Trimming left V 4 bases short and J 6 bases short, with 19 bases between. CDR3 residues: CASSRYQTGLSEAFF. The DNA for the CDR3 is TGTGCCAGCAGCCGGTACCAGACAGGTCTTTCTGAAGCTTTCTTT.

This chain joins TRBV4-2 and TRBJ1-4; weak D call: TRBD1 (6 bases). Per germline, CDR1 LGHNA and CDR2 YNFKEQ. V lost 1 base to trimming and J lost 8 bases, with 17 bases between them. The CDR3 covers 16 residues. The CDR3 spells CASSQAWGGGKEKLFF. In DNA form, the CDR3 reads TGTGCCAGCAGCCAAGCTTGGGGAGGGGGGAAAGAAAAACTGTTTTTT.

V usage is TRBV10-3 and J usage is TRBJ1-2; weak D call: TRBD1 (6 bases). V shed 2 bases and J shed 8 bases, with 15 bases lying between them. This CDR3 is 14 amino acids long. The germline V gene encodes CDR1 ENHRY and CDR2 SYGVKD. DNA for the CDR3: TGTGCCATCAGTGAGCTGGGGGCGCGGGAGGGCTACACCTTC. This translates into CAISELGAREGYTF.

The gene calls are TRBV3-1 (or the pseudogene TRBV3-2) and TRBJ2-1, with a tentative D call TRBD2 (5 bases). Trimming stripped 5 bases from V and 10 bases from J, with 12 bases between. Germline values: CDR1 LGHDT, CDR2 YNNKEL (reference sequence). CDR3 size: 12 residues. The CDR3, as DNA: TGTGCCAGCAGCGATAGCCGGAGGGAGCAGTTCTTC. Protein product: CASSDSRREQFF.

This chain links TRBV9 with TRBJ2-5, with a tentative D call TRBD2 (6 bases). The CDR3 spans 16 residues. The V gene lost 4 bases and the J gene lost 5 bases, with 21 bases spanning the gap. CDR1 is SGDLS, CDR2 YYNGEE, per germline. The CDR3 sequence is CASSPGLDYLFETQYF. In DNA form, the CDR3 reads TGTGCCAGCAGCCCAGGTCTGGACTATCTTTTTGAGACCCAGTACTTC.

This rearrangement joins TRBV28 to TRBJ1-1; D may be TRBD1 (6 bases). With 3 bases removed from V and 11 bases from J, the gap between germline ends came to 13 bases. CDR1 and CDR2 (germline): MDHEN, SYDVKM. This CDR3 contains 12 residues. CDR3 sequence: CASSLMGARAFF. Here the CDR3 DNA reads TGTGCCAGCAGTTTGATGGGGGCTCGGGCTTTCTTT.

The V call is TRBV5-1, the J call TRBJ2-1; 9 bases are a match to TRBD1. The germline gives CDR1 SGHRS, CDR2 YFSETQ. After removal of 5 bases from V and 10 bases from J, the junction contained 10 bases not matched to a gene. The CDR3 length is 14 residues. The CDR3 here is CASSYRDREGEQFF. The CDR3 DNA follows: TGCGCCAGCAGTTATAGGGACAGGGAGGGGGAGCAGTTCTTC.

V is TRBV23-1 and J is TRBJ2-7; D gene unclear. TRBV23-1 is known as an ORF, though its function is uncertain. The V end was cut by 11 bases, the J end by 2 bases, with 13 bases between. This CDR3 has 12 residues. This CDR3 is CAWESPAYEQYF. The CDR3 nucleotides read TGCGCCTGGGAAAGCCCGGCCTACGAGCAGTACTTC.

The CDR3 region is CASSLVGRDLTDTQYF. In DNA, the CDR3 is TGCGCCAGCAGCTTGGTTGGTCGGGACCTCACAGATACGCAGTATTTT. The V call is TRBV5-1, the J call TRBJ2-3; D may correspond to TRBD1 or TRBD2 (5 bases each). In germline, CDR1 is SGHRS, CDR2 YFSETQ. This CDR3 contains 16 residues. V lost 0 bases, J lost 2 bases, and 13 bases lay in between.